This T cell receptor beta chain was identified during a study of shared clonotypes between healthy human individuals. Using immunoSEQ multiplex PCR, the repertoire was profiled, and TCRdb retains in-frame clones only, with some absent. This sample carries some 380,000 clones, 95% to 97% of them seen once, and the ten largest clones take about 0.34%. Study outcomes and limitations: Estimated richness values were generally larger in naive subsets than in memory subsets.

Germline trimming cut 6 bases from V and 5 bases from J; bases unmatched to any gene: 7. Per germline, CDR1 MDHEN and CDR2 SYDVKM. This CDR3 is built from 14 residues. Turning to this clone: Its antigen is unidentified.

The sequenced sample was memory CD8+ T cells sorted from blood. Subset: CD45RO+ cells pooled with CCR7-negative TemRA cells. This sequence was found in a young man in good health. This chain links TRBV28 with TRBJ1-5; TRBD1 aligns across 7 bases. The CDR3 sequence: CASRTNRGDQPQHF. CDR3 in DNA: TGTGCCAGCAGAACAAACAGGGGAGATCAGCCCCAGCATTTT.